A single sample gave rise to the 9 T cell receptor beta chains below, sequenced in a study of T cell repertoires in cytomegalovirus infection. TCRdb fed the reads into MiXCR, producing one record per CDR3 protein. The table shows over 200,000 distinct CDR3 sequences, with roughly 15% occurring only once. Sequencing was carried out using PBMCs. These TCRs come from a human donor in good health (CMV status not recorded). Some clones in this sample may be carry-over from other donors' samples.

This clonotype was observed a handful of times. The V gene is TRBV28, the J gene TRBJ2-1; D is unclear. CDR3 length: 14 residues. The germline V and J ends were trimmed by 3 bases and 3 bases, with 9 bases remaining between them. From germline, CDR1 is MDHEN and CDR2 SYDVKM. The DNA for the CDR3 is TGTGCCAGCAGTTTTGAGGAAAACTACAATGAGCAGTTCTTC. Translation gives CASSFEENYNEQFF.

This clonotype was recorded at least ten times. The rearrangement links TRBV12-3 or TRBV12-4 to TRBJ2-2; 7 bases agree with TRBD1. This CDR3 region has 16 residues. With V trimmed by 5 bases and J by 5 bases, 11 bases remained unmatched. For the CDR3, the DNA is TGTGCCAGCAGTCTAACCTCGACAGGGACGACCGGGGAGCTGTTTTTT. Translating it yields CASSLTSTGTTGELFF.

This clonotype has just a few counts. The chain couples TRBV20-1 to TRBJ2-5; D perhaps matches TRBD1 (6 bases). Between the trimmed V and J ends, which lost 3 bases and 3 bases, there was a span of 11 bases. Germline V gene data show CDR1 as DFQATT and CDR2 as SNEGSKA (reference sequence). This CDR3 contains 13 residues. The CDR3 nucleotides are TGCAGTGCTAGTTGGACAGCAAAAGAGACCCAGTACTTC. It is translated as CSASWTAKETQYF.

About this clonotype: A read error may account for a junction end that differs from germline. The V call is TRBV7-9, the J call TRBJ2-7; tentatively, D is TRBD1 (6 bases). CDR1 and CDR2 (germline): SEHNR, FQNEAQ (reference sequence). This CDR3 is 12 amino acids long. Written as DNA, the CDR3 is TGTACCAGCACGGCGGCAGGGGACGAGCAGTACTTC. Its translation: CTSTAAGDEQYF.

The J gene is TRBJ2-3, the V gene TRBV7-2, with a weak D call TRBD2 (5 bases). With 2 bases removed from V and 2 bases from J, the gap between germline ends came to 14 bases. Germline CDR1 reads SGHTA; CDR2 reads FQGNSA. This CDR3 has 16 residues. In nucleotides, the CDR3 is TGTGCCAGCAGCTTACCGCGCGGGTCCATCACAGATACGCAGTATTTT. As protein: CASSLPRGSITDTQYF.

The chain is built from TRBV7-7 and TRBJ2-5; 7 nucleotides match TRBD2. Looked up from germline, CDR1 is SSHAT and CDR2 is FNYEAQ (reference sequence). The CDR3 totals 14 residues. With 1 base clipped from V and 5 bases from J, the junction kept 4 bases outside the gene matches. This CDR3 is CASSLDLAVETQYF. The DNA of the CDR3 is TGTGCCAGCAGCTTAGATCTAGCGGTGGAGACCCAGTACTTC.

This clonotype was picked up many times. V is TRBV7-9 and J is TRBJ1-4; perhaps TRBD1 as D (5 bases). V dropped 5 bases and J dropped 3 bases, with 13 bases sitting between them. The CDR3 runs 15 residues. CDR1 and CDR2 from the germline V gene are SEHNR and FQNEAQ (reference sequence). The DNA for the CDR3 is TGTGCCAGCAGCCTCCTGACAGACGCTAATGAAAAACTGTTTTTT. Amino acids: CASSLLTDANEKLFF. The full variable domain, its missing parts supplied by reference TRBV7-9 and TRBJ1-4, is DTGVSQNPRHKITKRGQNVTFRCDPISEHNRLYWYRQTLGQGPEFLTYFQNEAQLEKSRLLSDRFSAERPKGSFSTLEIQRTEQGDSAMYLCASSLLTDANEKLFFGSGTQLSVL.

This clonotype has at least ten counts. The chain has TRBV5-4 and TRBJ2-5; D gene ambiguous. The CDR3 sequence is 13 residues long. In germline, CDR1 is SGHNT, CDR2 YYREEE (reference sequence). V was pared by 2 bases and J by 3 bases, with 8 bases between. The CDR3 loop reads CASSFFGKETQYF. The CDR3 DNA reads TGTGCCAGCAGCTTCTTTGGAAAAGAGACCCAGTACTTC.

V usage is TRBV2 and J usage is TRBJ1-4; D gene uncertain. CDR3 length equals 11 residues. The germline V gene has CDR1 SNHLY and CDR2 FYNNEI. Trimming took off 3 bases at V and 7 bases at J, with 3 bases between the two ends. CDR3 DNA sequence: TGTGCCAGCAGTGATTTTGAAAAACTGTTTTTT. Translating gives CASSDFEKLFF.